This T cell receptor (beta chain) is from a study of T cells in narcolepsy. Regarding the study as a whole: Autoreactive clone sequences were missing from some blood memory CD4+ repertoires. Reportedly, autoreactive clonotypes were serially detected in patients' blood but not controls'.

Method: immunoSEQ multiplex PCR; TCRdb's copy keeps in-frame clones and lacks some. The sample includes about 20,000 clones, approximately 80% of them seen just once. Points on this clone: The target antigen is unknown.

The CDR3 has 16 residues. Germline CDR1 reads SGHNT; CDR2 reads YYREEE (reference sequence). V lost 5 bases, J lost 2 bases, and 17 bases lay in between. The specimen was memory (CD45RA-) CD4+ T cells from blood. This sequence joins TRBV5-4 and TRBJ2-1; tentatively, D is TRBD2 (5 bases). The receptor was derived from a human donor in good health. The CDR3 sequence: CASRTLRTGAYNEQFF. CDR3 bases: TGTGCCAGCAGGACGTTAAGGACCGGGGCCTACAATGAGCAGTTCTTC.